This T cell receptor beta chain was sequenced in a study of spatial heterogeneity in lung cancer. Study as a whole: Each time, sequencing found more beta-chain sequences than alpha-chain sequences. For tumor regions, TCR transcript counts showed a strong correlation with a T cell module score derived from matched bulk RNA-seq. General observations from the study: For expanded intratumoral alpha and beta TCRs, counts tracked tumor mutation counts.

For this clonotype: Its target is not known.

Time point of the sample: sample taken at primary tumor resection. Frozen PBMC, nontumor lung or tumor provided whole RNA, which was sequenced unsorted. TCRdb re-derived calls from the 5' RACE reads in MiXCR, one entry per CDR3 protein. Seen here are about 28,000 distinct CDR3 sequences, around 7.5% observed once, and the top ten hold about 24%. Looked up from germline, CDR1 is LGHNA and CDR2 is YSLEER. The V segment lost 1 base and the J segment 3 bases; nucleotides outside the gene matches: 5. This CDR3 comprises 15 residues. This TCR was sampled from a male donor with early-stage non-small cell lung cancer. The chain recombines TRBV4-3 with TRBJ2-7; 8 bases map to TRBD1. The sample was lung tumor tissue, taken at surgery. The CDR3 region has the DNA TGCGCCAGCAGCCAAGGGACAGGGAGGCTCTACGAGCAGTACTTC. It encodes CASSQGTGRLYEQYF.